These T cell receptor beta chains were read from a single sample in a study of blood T cell repertoires in COVID-19. The repertoire was sequenced with immunoSEQ multiplex PCR; TCRdb's copy has only in-frame clones and lacks some. The sample carries 90,000 to 150,000 clones, about 85% recorded once. Source material: peripheral blood. The source is an elderly man with acute or convalescent COVID-19. The CDR3 runs from the conserved cysteine through the conserved F or W. D genes are given only for firm matches.

d_call: TRBD1
v_call: TRBV4-1
j_call: TRBJ1-4
cdr3_aa: CASSRPGQGREKLFF

d_call: NA
v_call: TRBV4-1
j_call: TRBJ2-7
cdr3_aa: CASSLLAGPEQYF

d_call: NA
v_call: TRBV28
j_call: TRBJ1-1
cdr3_aa: CASSSAGYGAEAFF

d_call: NA
v_call: TRBV7-2
j_call: TRBJ2-7
cdr3_aa: CASSLAGLEQYF

d_call: TRBD1
v_call: TRBV29-1
j_call: TRBJ2-7
cdr3_aa: CSVGGPGGGEQYF

d_call: NA
v_call: TRBV28
j_call: TRBJ1-1
cdr3_aa: CASSSGGSNTEAFF

d_call: TRBD1
v_call: TRBV6-1
j_call: TRBJ1-2
cdr3_aa: CASTPTGGYGYTF

d_call: TRBD1
v_call: TRBV7-2
j_call: TRBJ1-3
cdr3_aa: CASSFDRGAGNTIYF

d_call: TRBD2
v_call: TRBV4-3
j_call: TRBJ2-3
cdr3_aa: CASSLGLESIQDTQYF

d_call: TRBD1
v_call: TRBV7-2
j_call: TRBJ2-7
cdr3_aa: CASSLYGTGANEQYF

d_call: NA
v_call: TRBV6-2/TRBV6-3
j_call: TRBJ2-2
cdr3_aa: CASSPRRDTGELFF

d_call: TRBD2
v_call: TRBV7-2
j_call: TRBJ2-1
cdr3_aa: CASSTGGAYNEQFF

d_call: TRBD1
v_call: TRBV5-6
j_call: TRBJ1-6
cdr3_aa: CASSHRQGSYNSPLHF

d_call: TRBD1
v_call: TRBV11-2
j_call: TRBJ1-1
cdr3_aa: CASSLDRARGRSEAFF

d_call: NA
v_call: TRBV25-1
j_call: TRBJ1-1
cdr3_aa: CASSESVEAFF

d_call: TRBD1
v_call: TRBV5-6
j_call: TRBJ1-6
cdr3_aa: CASSWRQGRSPLHF

d_call: NA
v_call: TRBV18
j_call: TRBJ2-7
cdr3_aa: CASSPRGSISYEQYF

d_call: TRBD1
v_call: TRBV5-1
j_call: TRBJ2-7
cdr3_aa: CASSLASGGYEQYF

d_call: TRBD2
v_call: TRBV27
j_call: TRBJ2-7
cdr3_aa: CASSSTGGRSYEQYF

d_call: TRBD1
v_call: TRBV10-3
j_call: TRBJ2-7
cdr3_aa: CAISESDRGQYF

d_call: TRBD2
v_call: TRBV5-5
j_call: TRBJ2-7
cdr3_aa: CASSRTSGSTYEQYF

d_call: NA
v_call: TRBV4-2
j_call: TRBJ2-7
cdr3_aa: CASSPNDSGYEQYF

d_call: NA
v_call: TRBV6-6
j_call: TRBJ1-1
cdr3_aa: CASKTPGATEAFF

d_call: NA
v_call: TRBV19
j_call: TRBJ1-5
cdr3_aa: CASKDRSNQPQHF

d_call: NA
v_call: TRBV10-3
j_call: TRBJ2-1
cdr3_aa: CAINAREDNEQFF

d_call: TRBD1
v_call: TRBV19
j_call: TRBJ1-5
cdr3_aa: CASSSQGASNQPQHF

d_call: NA
v_call: TRBV4-3
j_call: TRBJ2-7
cdr3_aa: CASSQGAGALSYEQYF

d_call: TRBD2
v_call: TRBV7-9
j_call: TRBJ2-1
cdr3_aa: CASSPPSGYEQFF

d_call: NA
v_call: TRBV7-9
j_call: TRBJ1-4
cdr3_aa: CASSRTRATNEKLFF

d_call: NA
v_call: TRBV7-3
j_call: TRBJ2-5
cdr3_aa: CASSPQSGGSGTQYF

d_call: NA
v_call: TRBV27
j_call: TRBJ1-2
cdr3_aa: CASSPLAGGYTF

d_call: TRBD1
v_call: TRBV5-4
j_call: TRBJ1-2
cdr3_aa: CASSLDRGNYGYTF

d_call: NA
v_call: TRBV2
j_call: TRBJ2-2
cdr3_aa: CASSRSGWNTGELFF

d_call: NA
v_call: TRBV4-1
j_call: TRBJ2-7
cdr3_aa: CASSQDPVFFEQYF

d_call: NA
v_call: TRBV29-1
j_call: TRBJ2-1
cdr3_aa: CSVEVLYQGRDEQFF